The subject of this entry is one T cell receptor (beta chain). This entry comes from a study of blood T cell repertoires in COVID-19. Turning to the study itself: Samples taken during acute and convalescent COVID-19 were collected in the United States, Italy and Spain. PBMCs, B-cell-depleted T cells, or T cells provided the cDNA or gDNA that made up the material.

Original data processing: The assay estimated nucleated cells by amplifying reference gene primers. Generated by immunoSEQ multiplex PCR, the TCRdb table keeps only in-frame clones and is missing some. That table gives V, J and clone size, and the DNA gave D and trimming. The repertoire has some 80,000 clones, roughly 82% of them found once; the top ten carry approximately 7%. The specimen sequenced was peripheral blood. This clonotype originated in a human donor in a cohort sampled during active COVID-19.

CDR3: CASSQGSGGAEAFF. DNA of the CDR3: TGTGCCAGCAGCCAAGGATCTGGGGGGGCTGAAGCTTTCTTT. The rearrangement links TRBV3-1 (or the pseudogene TRBV3-2) to TRBJ1-1; TRBD1 might be the D (5 bases). Germline V lookup: CDR1 LGHDT, CDR2 YNNKEL (reference sequence). V was clipped by 1 base and J by 6 bases, with 12 bases between them. CDR3 length equals 14 residues.